One and the same sample provided the 23 T cell receptor beta chains below, sequenced in a study of blood T cell repertoires in COVID-19. The table came from immunoSEQ multiplex PCR; TCRdb's copy has only in-frame clones and leaves some out. Among roughly 330,000 clones, roughly 90% were seen once, and the ten largest hold roughly 4%. The sample taken for sequencing was peripheral blood. Every receptor here comes from a woman between 45 and 60 years old with active or convalescent COVID-19.

V usage is TRBV30 and J usage is TRBJ2-7, with 7 positions matching TRBD2. The CDR3 loop spans 13 amino acids. V lost 0 bases and J lost 6; bases outside the gene matches: 5. Germline lookup yields CDR1 GTSNPN and CDR2 SVGIG (reference sequence). CDR3 nucleotides: TGTGCCTGGAGTGTGGGGGGGGACGGCGAGCAGTACTTC. It encodes CAWSVGGDGEQYF.

V gene TRBV5-5 combines with J gene TRBJ2-7; 13 bases match TRBD2. Germline V lookup: CDR1 SGHKS, CDR2 YYEKEE (reference sequence). Germline trimming cut 4 bases from V and 2 bases from J; bases unmatched to any gene: 9. The CDR3 is made up of 17 amino acids. The CDR3 DNA is TGTGCCAGCAGCCCCACACCAACTAGCGGGAGGGCCTACGAGCAGTACTTC. This codes for CASSPTPTSGRAYEQYF.

This rearrangement joins TRBV2 to TRBJ1-5; no clear D. There are 17 residues in the CDR3. V was shortened by 0 bases and J by 5 bases, with 17 bases between the two germline ends. Per germline, CDR1 SNHLY and CDR2 FYNNEI. CDR3 residues: CASSEALDGGLDQPQHF. The CDR3 DNA is TGTGCCAGCAGTGAAGCCCTGGACGGAGGGTTGGATCAGCCCCAGCATTTT.

V and J are TRBV7-9 and TRBJ2-7, with 9 bases identical to TRBD2. CDR1 is SEHNR, CDR2 FQNEAQ, per germline (reference sequence). The CDR3 has 15 residues. V lost 1 base, J lost 6 bases, and 7 bases stayed unmatched. The CDR3 loop is CASSLDGTSLLEQYF. The DNA for the CDR3 is TGTGCCAGCAGCTTAGACGGGACTAGCCTTCTCGAGCAGTACTTC.

Details on this clone: Mismatch with germline at one junction end may stem from a read error. The chain recombines TRBV7-7 with TRBJ1-1; D may be TRBD1 (6 bases). The CDR3 is 17 amino acids. Germline CDR1 is SSHAT and CDR2 is FNYEAQ (reference sequence). The CDR3 protein is CASSALLGGRGNTEAFF. The CDR3, as DNA: TGTGCTAGCAGTGCCCTTCTTGGGGGCAGGGGGAACACTGAAGCTTTCTTT.

V is TRBV29-1 and J is TRBJ1-2, with a weak D call TRBD1 (5 bases). Trimming shortened V by 5 bases and J by 6 bases, and 16 bases separated the two germline ends. This CDR3 spans 13 amino acids. Germline CDR1 reads SQVTM; CDR2 reads ANQGSEA. The CDR3 reads CSVLGESRDGYTF. The DNA of the CDR3 is TGCAGCGTTTTAGGGGAATCGAGAGATGGCTACACCTTC.

The rearrangement uses TRBV2 and TRBJ2-7; 14 bases align to TRBD2. Germline V gene data show CDR1 as SNHLY and CDR2 as FYNNEI. The CDR3 is 15 amino acids. V shed 6 bases, J shed 4 bases, and the junction held 5 bases outside the gene matches. The CDR3: CASRGGLAGDYEQYF. In DNA, the CDR3 is TGTGCCAGCAGAGGGGGACTAGCGGGAGATTACGAGCAGTACTTC.

This chain joins TRBV7-3 and TRBJ1-1; 8 bases are a match to TRBD1. J was trimmed by 1 base and V by 4 bases; bases with no gene match: 2. Germline loops: CDR1 SGHTA, CDR2 FQGTGA. This CDR3 is built from 14 residues. The chain's CDR3 is CASSSGGPNTEAFF. The CDR3 DNA is TGTGCCAGCAGCTCAGGGGGCCCGAACACTGAAGCTTTCTTT.

The CDR3 is CASSQTGGAINQPQHF. The DNA of the CDR3 is TGCGCCAGCAGCCAAACAGGGGGCGCGATCAATCAGCCCCAGCATTTT. V and J are TRBV4-1 and TRBJ1-5, with 9 bases aligning to TRBD1. The CDR3 extends over 16 amino acids. Trimming took 2 bases from V and 3 from J; bases not matched to a gene: 5. Germline CDR1 is MGHRA and CDR2 is YSYEKL.

This clone was picked up one time. The V and J genes are TRBV6-5 and TRBJ1-5; 9 nucleotides align to TRBD1. With 5 bases clipped from V and 6 bases from J, the junction kept 2 bases outside the gene matches. The CDR3 length is 13 residues. Germline V gene lookup returns CDR1 MNHEY and CDR2 SVGAGI. The CDR3 DNA reads TGTGCCAGCAGTACAGGGGGCCTTCAGCCCCAGCATTTT. Its translation is CASSTGGLQPQHF.

This chain links TRBV19 with TRBJ2-5; 10 bases are a match to TRBD1. The V and J ends lost 6 bases and 2 bases, in that order; junction bases with no gene match: 12. CDR1 is LNHDA and CDR2 is SQIVND in the germline V gene (reference sequence). The CDR3 spans 17 residues. The CDR3 is CASSNLPGTGVQETQYF. CDR3 nucleotides: TGTGCCAGTAGCAACCTACCCGGGACAGGGGTTCAAGAGACCCAGTACTTC. The full variable domain, in which reference TRBV19 and TRBJ2-5 provide the parts outside the CDR3, is DGGITQSPKYLFRKEGQNVTLSCEQNLNHDAMYWYRQDPGQGLRLIYYSQIVNDFQKGDIAEGYSVSREKKESFPLTVTSAQKNPTAFYLCASSNLPGTGVQETQYFGPGTRLLVL.

The V gene is TRBV4-1, the J gene TRBJ1-6; 7 positions match TRBD1. V trimming: 10 bases; J trimming: 8 bases; junction bases outside the gene matches: 11. CDR3 size: 14 residues. Germline-derived CDR1 and CDR2 are MGHRA and YSYEKL. The chain's CDR3 is CATTIRQGYSPLHF. In nucleotides, the CDR3 is TGCGCCACCACCATTCGACAGGGTTATTCACCCCTCCACTTT.

This clone was picked up one time. The chain couples TRBV28 to TRBJ1-2; 7 nucleotides match TRBD1. The length of the CDR3 is 16 residues. The germline V gene has CDR1 MDHEN and CDR2 SYDVKM. J lost 8 bases, V lost 5 bases, and 17 bases had no gene match. CDR3 sequence: CASSPPNPRQGGGYTF. CDR3 nucleotides: TGTGCCAGCAGTCCCCCGAACCCAAGACAGGGTGGAGGCTACACCTTC.

The V and J genes are TRBV20-1 and TRBJ1-5; possibly TRBD1 for D (6 bases). The V and J ends lost 3 bases and 0 bases respectively, with 21 bases between them. This CDR3 spans 18 amino acids. In germline, CDR1 is DFQATT, CDR2 SNEGSKA (reference sequence). This CDR3 is CSASATGRFPLSNQPQHF. CDR3 DNA sequence: TGCAGTGCTAGTGCCACAGGGCGGTTCCCCCTTAGCAATCAGCCCCAGCATTTT.

V and J are TRBV3-1 (or the pseudogene TRBV3-2) and TRBJ2-7; D gene unclear. Trimming shortened V by 1 base and J by 2 bases, and 6 bases separated the two germline ends. CDR3 length: 13 amino acids. Germline V gives CDR1 LGHDT, CDR2 YNNKEL (reference sequence). CDR3 residues: CASSQGQPYEQYF. CDR3 nucleotide sequence: TGTGCCAGCAGCCAAGGACAACCCTACGAGCAGTACTTC.

This clone is a singleton in its sample. CDR3 amino acids: CASSLGDRGGYGYTF. Written as DNA, the CDR3 is TGCGCCAGCAGCTTGGGTGACAGGGGTGGATATGGCTACACCTTC. The chain links TRBV5-1 to TRBJ1-2; 8 bases are a match to TRBD1. The junction had 6 bases not matched to a gene; V was cut back by 0 bases and J by 5 bases. The germline V gene encodes CDR1 SGHRS and CDR2 YFSETQ. The CDR3 totals 15 residues.

The chain joins TRBV6-6 to TRBJ2-7, with 11 positions matching TRBD2. The CDR3 extends over 15 amino acids. The J segment lost 3 bases and the V segment lost 6 bases, leaving 7 bases of the junction unmatched. Germline lookup yields CDR1 MNHNY and CDR2 SVGAGI (reference sequence). CDR3 DNA sequence: TGTGCCAGCAGCCACGGGACTAGCGGACACTACGAGCAGTACTTC. Protein: CASSHGTSGHYEQYF.

The CDR3, as DNA: TGTGCCAGCTCACCAGACAGCGCAGGGCCCCAGCATTTT. This translates into CASSPDSAGPQHF. The chain recombines TRBV18 with TRBJ1-5; D is perhaps TRBD1 (5 bases). CDR1 KGHSH and CDR2 LQKENI come from the germline V gene. This CDR3 spans 13 amino acids. V lost 2 bases, J lost 9 bases, and 11 bases lay in between.

The chain combines TRBV24-1 with TRBJ2-1; 11 bases are shared with TRBD2. Germline V gene lookup returns CDR1 KGHDR and CDR2 SFDVKD. The CDR3 sequence is 17 residues long. The V gene end was trimmed by 3 bases and the J gene end by 5 bases; junction bases not matched to a gene: 8. CDR3 coding DNA: TGTGCCACCAGTGATCCCGCACCGGGACTAGCGGACAATGAGCAGTTCTTC. It codes for CATSDPAPGLADNEQFF.

The genes are TRBV29-1 and TRBJ2-3, with D unresolved. V lost 2 bases and J 0 bases, leaving 9 bases between the germline ends. This CDR3 has 14 residues. The germline gives CDR1 SQVTM, CDR2 ANQGSEA. CDR3 residues: CSVERVSSTDTQYF. CDR3 DNA sequence: TGCAGCGTTGAACGGGTATCTAGCACAGATACGCAGTATTTT.

The chain employs TRBV18 and TRBJ1-2, with 8 bases that match TRBD1. Per the germline V gene, CDR1 is KGHSH and CDR2 is LQKENI. J was trimmed by 4 bases and V by 6 bases; bases with no gene match: 7. The CDR3 sequence is 14 residues long. CDR3 sequence (DNA): TGTGCCAGCTCCCCAGACAGGGGTGGCTATGGCTACACCTTC. Protein sequence: CASSPDRGGYGYTF.

The chain carries TRBV27 and TRBJ2-4, with TRBD1 as a possible D gene (6 bases). Trimming pared 2 bases from V and 2 bases from J, leaving 19 bases between. Germline V gene data show CDR1 as MNHEY and CDR2 as SMNVEV (reference sequence). CDR3 length equals 18 residues. The CDR3 spells CASSLIGKGGLSKNIQYF. CDR3 in DNA: TGTGCCAGCAGTTTAATTGGTAAAGGGGGTCTTTCCAAAAACATTCAGTACTTC.

There are a few counts of this clone. This chain uses TRBV6-6 with TRBJ1-1; D unclear. This CDR3 is built from 12 residues. Germline CDR1 and CDR2: MNHNY and SVGAGI (reference sequence). Between the trimmed V and J ends, which lost 8 bases and 4 bases, there was a span of 11 bases. CDR3 sequence (DNA): TGTGCCAGCCTTTATTCGGTCACTGAAGCTTTCTTT. Translating gives CASLYSVTEAFF.